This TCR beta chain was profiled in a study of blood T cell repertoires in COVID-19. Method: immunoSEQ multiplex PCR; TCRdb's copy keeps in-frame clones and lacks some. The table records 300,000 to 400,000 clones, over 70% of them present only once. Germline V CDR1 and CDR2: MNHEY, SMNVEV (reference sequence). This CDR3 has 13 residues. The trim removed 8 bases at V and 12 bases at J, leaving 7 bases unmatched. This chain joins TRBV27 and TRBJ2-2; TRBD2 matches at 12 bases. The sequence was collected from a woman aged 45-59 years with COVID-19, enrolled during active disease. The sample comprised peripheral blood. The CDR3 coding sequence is TGTGCCAGCGCGACTAGCGGGAGCCAAAAGCTGTTTTTT. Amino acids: CASATSGSQKLFF.